The subject of this entry is one T cell receptor (beta chain). The CDR3 covers 15 residues. From germline, CDR1 is SEHNR and CDR2 FQNEAQ (reference sequence). J gave up 7 bases and V 4 bases, and 6 bases lay outside the gene matches. Generated by immunoSEQ multiplex PCR, the TCRdb table keeps only in-frame clones and is missing some. The table lists 440,000 or so clones, about nine tenths of them singletons. This record comes from a study of blood T cell repertoires in COVID-19. Sequencing was carried out using peripheral blood. The TCR originated in a woman between 35 and 50 years old with COVID-19, enrolled during active disease. The chain couples TRBV7-9 to TRBJ1-6, with TRBD1 matching 8 bases. The CDR3 reads CASSSLQGVNSPLHF. The DNA of the CDR3 is TGTGCCAGCAGCTCCCTACAGGGGGTAAATTCACCCCTCCACTTT.